Sequencing of this T cell receptor beta chain was carried out in a study of shared clonotypes between healthy human individuals. Overall study context: Serving as donors were two women and a few men, whose ages spanned 18 to 49.

Turning to this clone: One end of the junction is discordant with germline, which a read error may explain.

The assay was run at deep level. This table comes from immunoSEQ multiplex PCR, and its TCRdb copy is limited to in-frame clones, with some not included. The top ten hold approximately 1.5% of the sample, which has about a million clones, around three quarters seen once. CDR1 SGHNT and CDR2 YYREEE come from the germline V gene (reference sequence). The CDR3 has 14 amino acids. The gene calls are TRBV5-4 and TRBJ2-2, with D perhaps matching TRBD2 (5 bases). The origin of this receptor is a man between 18 and 29 years old in good health. The sequenced material came from memory CD4+ T cells sorted from blood. Regarding subset: CD45RA-negative fraction. CDR3 bases: TGTGCCAGCAGTTTGGGTGGATGGGGAGAGGAGCTGTTTTTT. Translated: CASSLGGWGEELFF.